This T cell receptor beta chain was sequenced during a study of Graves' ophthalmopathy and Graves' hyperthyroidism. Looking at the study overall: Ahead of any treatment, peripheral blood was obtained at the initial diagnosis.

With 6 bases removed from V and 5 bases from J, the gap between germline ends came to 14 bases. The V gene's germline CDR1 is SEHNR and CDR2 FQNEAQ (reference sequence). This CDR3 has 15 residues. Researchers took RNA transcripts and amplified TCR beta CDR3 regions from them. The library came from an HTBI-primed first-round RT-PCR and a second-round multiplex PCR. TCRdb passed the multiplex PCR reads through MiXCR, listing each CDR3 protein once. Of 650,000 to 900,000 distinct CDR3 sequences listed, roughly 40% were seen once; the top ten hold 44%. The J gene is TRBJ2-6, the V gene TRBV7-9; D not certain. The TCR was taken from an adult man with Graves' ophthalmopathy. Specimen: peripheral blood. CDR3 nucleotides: TGTGCCAGCAGTTTCTCGTCCCGTTGGGCCAACGTCCTGACTTTC. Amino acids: CASSFSSRWANVLTF.